This T cell receptor beta chain was identified during a study of shared clonotypes between healthy human individuals. The V end lost 0 bases, the J end lost 2 bases, and 12 bases lay between the germline ends. The germline V gene encodes CDR1 SGDLS and CDR2 YYNGEE. CDR3 size: 15 residues. The assay was immunoSEQ multiplex PCR, and TCRdb's table has in-frame clones only and misses some. The profile shows fewer than 550,000 clones, over 60% of them singletons. Sample: PBMCs. The gene calls are TRBV9 and TRBJ2-7; D call uncertain. The TCR was taken from a middle-aged woman in good health. Some clones in this sample may be carry-over from other donors' samples. The CDR3 bases are TGTGCCAGCAGCGTAGCTCCCCTGAAAACCTACGAGCAGTACTTC. It codes for CASSVAPLKTYEQYF.